The sequence of this T cell receptor beta chain was determined in a study of a mutant IDH1 vaccine in newly diagnosed glioma. V was cut by 2 bases and J by 4 bases, with 16 bases left in between. The germline gives CDR1 SGHDT, CDR2 YYEEEE. This CDR3 has 15 amino acids. Turning to this clone: What it binds is not known.

Indicated time point: week 5, during vaccination. Doses of 300 ug of mutant IDH1 20-mer peptide were given with topical imiquimod. The protocol was immunoSEQ multiplex PCR, while the TCRdb copy is restricted to in-frame clones and leaves out a portion. The sample holds roughly 60,000 clones, about 86% seen once. This receptor was identified in a woman between 50 and 59 years old with glioma. The J gene is TRBJ2-7, the V gene TRBV5-6; D gene unclear. The sample in question was PBMCs, obtained from a glioma patient whose treatment included an IDH1 peptide vaccine. The CDR3 loop reads CASSFAGPSRYEQYF. CDR3 bases: TGTGCCAGCAGCTTCGCCGGACCTTCCCGGTACGAGCAGTACTTC.